Reported below is one TCR beta chain. The CDR3 has 13 amino acids. V was clipped by 2 bases and J by 8 bases, with 12 bases between them. Germline-derived CDR1 and CDR2 are LGHNT and FRNRAP. The data originate from a study of blood T cell repertoires in COVID-19. About the study: T cells, B-cell-depleted T cells, or PBMCs provided the cDNA or gDNA that served as material.

Assay used: immunoSEQ multiplex PCR; TCRdb lists only in-frame clones, some missing. The table has under 200,000 clones, over 75% seen once. Sequenced input: peripheral blood. The chain joins TRBV12-5 to TRBJ1-2; D may be TRBD1 (5 bases). This TCR came from a man in his 70s with active or convalescent COVID-19. This CDR3 is CASGLRQSMGYTF. CDR3 coding DNA: TGTGCTAGTGGTTTGCGACAGAGTATGGGCTACACCTTC.